The 4 T cell receptor beta chains listed next were all sequenced from one sample in a study of blood T cell repertoires in COVID-19. TCRdb's table, derived via immunoSEQ multiplex PCR, lists solely in-frame clones and lacks some. This table has around 220,000 clones, about 90% appearing once. The source material was peripheral blood. The origin of the receptors is a man in his forties or fifties with active or convalescent COVID-19.

The chain employs TRBV4-1 and TRBJ2-7; the match to TRBD1 covers 8 bases. Unmatched junction bases numbered 6, after V lost 4 bases and J lost 4 bases. The CDR3 has 14 residues. CDR1 and CDR2 (germline): MGHRA, YSYEKL. The CDR3 loop is CASSPGQGGYEQYF. The CDR3 DNA follows: TGCGCCAGCAGCCCCGGACAGGGTGGGTACGAGCAGTACTTC.

CDR3 DNA sequence: TGTGCCAGCAGCCAAGATCTTGGGGGCTCGGAGCCCCAGCATTTT. It yields the protein CASSQDLGGSEPQHF. This sequence joins TRBV3-1 (or the pseudogene TRBV3-2) and TRBJ1-5; the D gene is possibly TRBD1 (6 bases). Deletions cut 0 bases from V and 8 bases from J, with 14 bases between. CDR1 LGHDT and CDR2 YNNKEL come from the germline V gene (reference sequence). The CDR3 is 15 residues long.

The chain uses TRBV9 and TRBJ2-4, with 7 bases fitting TRBD2. Germline lookup yields CDR1 SGDLS and CDR2 YYNGEE. The CDR3 spans 18 residues. After removal of 0 bases from V and 0 bases from J, the junction contained 9 bases not matched to a gene. The CDR3 sequence is CASSVESGRGLAKNIQYF. The DNA of the CDR3 is TGTGCCAGCAGCGTAGAGTCGGGGAGGGGTTTAGCCAAAAACATTCAGTACTTC.

This chain connects TRBV5-1 to TRBJ1-5, with no clear D. Trimming shortened V by 0 bases and J by 0 bases, and 10 bases separated the two germline ends. This CDR3 spans 16 amino acids. CDR1 is SGHRS, CDR2 YFSETQ, per germline. The CDR3 is CASSLAPGYSNQPQHF. The CDR3 region has the DNA TGCGCCAGCAGCTTGGCCCCCGGTTATAGCAATCAGCCCCAGCATTTT.